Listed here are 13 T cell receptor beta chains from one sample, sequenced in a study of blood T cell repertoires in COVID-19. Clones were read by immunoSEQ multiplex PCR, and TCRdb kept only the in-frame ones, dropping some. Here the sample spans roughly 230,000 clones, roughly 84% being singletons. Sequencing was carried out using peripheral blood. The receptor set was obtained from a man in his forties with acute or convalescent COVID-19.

The CDR3 loop is CASSLETANTEAFF. The CDR3 nucleotides read TGTGCCAGCAGCTTGGAGACAGCGAACACTGAAGCTTTCTTT. This chain uses TRBV5-5 with TRBJ1-1; D is perhaps TRBD1 (5 bases). There are 14 residues in the CDR3. CDR1 and CDR2 (germline): SGHKS, YYEKEE (reference sequence). Trimming cost V 0 bases and J 1 base, with 7 bases left between them. Using reference TRBV5-5 and TRBJ1-1 for the parts outside the CDR3, the full variable domain is DAGVTQSPTHLIKTRGQQVTLRCSPISGHKSVSWYQQVLGQGPQFIFQYYEKEERGRGNFPDRFSARQFPNYSSELNVNALLLGDSALYLCASSLETANTEAFFGQGTRLTVV.

CDR3 protein: CASNEHWSSYNEQFF. For the CDR3, the DNA is TGCGCCAGCAACGAGCACTGGAGCTCCTACAATGAGCAGTTCTTC. V gene TRBV4-1 combines with J gene TRBJ2-1; D is ambiguous. CDR3 size: 15 residues. In germline, CDR1 is MGHRA, CDR2 YSYEKL. Trimming pared 7 bases from V and 0 bases from J, leaving 13 bases between.

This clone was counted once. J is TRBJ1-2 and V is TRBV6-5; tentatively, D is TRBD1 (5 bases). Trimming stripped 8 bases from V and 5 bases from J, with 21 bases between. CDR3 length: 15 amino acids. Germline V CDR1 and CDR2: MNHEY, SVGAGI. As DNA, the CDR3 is TGTGCCAGCCAACCTTACCCACGGGGGTCATATGGCTACACCTTC. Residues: CASQPYPRGSYGYTF.

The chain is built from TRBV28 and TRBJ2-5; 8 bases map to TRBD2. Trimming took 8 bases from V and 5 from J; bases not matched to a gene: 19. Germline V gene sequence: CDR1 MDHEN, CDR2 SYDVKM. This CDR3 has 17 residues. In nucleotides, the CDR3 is TGTGCCAGCTCGCGGGCGCTTAGCGGGGCCTTGGGGGAGACCCAGTACTTC. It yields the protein CASSRALSGALGETQYF.

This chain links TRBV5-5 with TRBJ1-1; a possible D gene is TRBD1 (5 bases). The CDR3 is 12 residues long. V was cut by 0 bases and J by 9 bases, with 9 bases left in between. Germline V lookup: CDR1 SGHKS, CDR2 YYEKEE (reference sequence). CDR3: CASSLVPGKAFF. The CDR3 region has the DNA TGTGCCAGCAGCTTGGTACCAGGGAAAGCTTTCTTT.

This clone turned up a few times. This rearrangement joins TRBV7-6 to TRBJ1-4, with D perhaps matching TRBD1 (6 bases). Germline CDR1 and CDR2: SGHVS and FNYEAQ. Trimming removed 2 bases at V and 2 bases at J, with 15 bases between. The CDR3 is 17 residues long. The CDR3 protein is CASSLQMQGLTNEKLFF. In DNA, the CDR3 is TGTGCCAGCAGCTTACAAATGCAGGGGTTGACTAATGAAAAACTGTTTTTT.

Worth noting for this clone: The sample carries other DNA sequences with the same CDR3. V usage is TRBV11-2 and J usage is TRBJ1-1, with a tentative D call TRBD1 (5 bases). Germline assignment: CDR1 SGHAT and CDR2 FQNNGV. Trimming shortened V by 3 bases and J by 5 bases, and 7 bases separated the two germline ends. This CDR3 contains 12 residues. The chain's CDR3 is CASSFGGTEAFF. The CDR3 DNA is TGTGCCAGCAGCTTTGGGGGGACTGAAGCTTTCTTT.

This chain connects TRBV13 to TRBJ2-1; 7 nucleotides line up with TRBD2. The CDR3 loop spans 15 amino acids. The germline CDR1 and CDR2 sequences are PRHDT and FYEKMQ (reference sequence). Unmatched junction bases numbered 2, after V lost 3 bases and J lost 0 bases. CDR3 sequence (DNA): TGTGCCAGCAGCTTCCGCGGGGGCTCCTACAATGAGCAGTTCTTC. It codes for CASSFRGGSYNEQFF. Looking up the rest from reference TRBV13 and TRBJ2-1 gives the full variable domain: AAGVIQSPRHLIKEKRETATLKCYPIPRHDTVYWYQQGPGQDPQFLISFYEKMQSDKGSIPDRFSAQQFSDYHSELNMSSLELGDSALYFCASSFRGGSYNEQFFGPGTRLTVL.

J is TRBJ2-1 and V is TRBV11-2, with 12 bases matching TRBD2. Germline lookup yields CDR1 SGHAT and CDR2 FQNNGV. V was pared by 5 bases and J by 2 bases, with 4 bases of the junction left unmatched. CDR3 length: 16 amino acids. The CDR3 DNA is TGTGCCAGCAGCGATAGGACTAGCGGGGCCTACAATGAGCAGTTCTTC. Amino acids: CASSDRTSGAYNEQFF.

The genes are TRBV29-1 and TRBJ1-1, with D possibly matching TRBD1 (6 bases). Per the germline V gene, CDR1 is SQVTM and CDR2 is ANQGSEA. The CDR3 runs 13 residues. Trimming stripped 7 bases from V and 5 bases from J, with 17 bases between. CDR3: CSAVQGRRTEAFF. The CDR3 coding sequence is TGCAGCGCGGTACAGGGTCGACGGACTGAAGCTTTCTTT.

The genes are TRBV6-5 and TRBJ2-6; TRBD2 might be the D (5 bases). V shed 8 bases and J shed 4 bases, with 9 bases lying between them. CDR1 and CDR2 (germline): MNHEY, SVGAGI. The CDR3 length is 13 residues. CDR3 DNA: TGTGCCAGCGGAGGTCCCGGGGCCAACGTCCTGACTTTC. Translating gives CASGGPGANVLTF.

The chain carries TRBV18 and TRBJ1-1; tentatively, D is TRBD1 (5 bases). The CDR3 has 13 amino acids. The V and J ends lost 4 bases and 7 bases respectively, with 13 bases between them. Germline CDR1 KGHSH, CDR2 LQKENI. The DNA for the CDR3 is TGTGCCAGCTCACACTCTGGGACTGGTGAAGCTTTCTTT. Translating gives CASSHSGTGEAFF.

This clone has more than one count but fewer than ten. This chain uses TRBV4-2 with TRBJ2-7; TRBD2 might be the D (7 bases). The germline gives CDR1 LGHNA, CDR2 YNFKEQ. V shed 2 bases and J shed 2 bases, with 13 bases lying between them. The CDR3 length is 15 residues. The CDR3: CASSQPGGLAYEQYF. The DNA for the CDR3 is TGTGCCAGCAGCCAACCCGGGGGGCTAGCCTACGAGCAGTACTTC.